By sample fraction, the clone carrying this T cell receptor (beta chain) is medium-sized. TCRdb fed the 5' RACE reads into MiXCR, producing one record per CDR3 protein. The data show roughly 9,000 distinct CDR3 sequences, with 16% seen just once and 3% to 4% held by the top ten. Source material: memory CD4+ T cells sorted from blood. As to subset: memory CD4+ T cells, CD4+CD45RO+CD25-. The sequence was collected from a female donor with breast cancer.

The CDR3 loop is CSASGGLLAKNIQYF. The CDR3 coding sequence is TGCAGTGCAAGTGGGGGGCTCCTAGCCAAAAACATTCAGTACTTC. This chain links TRBV20-1 with TRBJ2-4; D may correspond to TRBD1 or TRBD2 (6 bases each). From germline, CDR1 is DFQATT and CDR2 SNEGSKA (reference sequence). The CDR3 spans 15 residues. V lost 6 bases and J lost 0, with 15 bases in between.